This T cell receptor beta chain was retrieved from a study of patients and donors after allogeneic stem cell transplantation. This clonotype turned up a few times. Germline assignment: CDR1 LGHNA and CDR2 YSLEER. V dropped 4 bases and J dropped 0 bases, with 10 bases sitting between them. CDR3 size: 14 residues. TCRdb redid the calling of the RT-PCR reads with MiXCR, one entry per CDR3 protein. The sample records about 960,000 distinct CDR3 sequences, 18% being singletons. The sequence was collected from a human donor who was either an allogeneic HSCT recipient or a stem cell or donor lymphocyte infusion donor (not recorded which). It is not recorded whose cells these are; they may come from a transplant donor. The chain uses TRBV4-3 and TRBJ2-7; D ambiguous. Source material: blood, either unsorted or a sorted T cell fraction (not recorded which). CDR3 nucleotide sequence: TGCGCCAGCAGCCGGACCCCATCCTCCTACGAGCAGTACTTC. Its translation is CASSRTPSSYEQYF.